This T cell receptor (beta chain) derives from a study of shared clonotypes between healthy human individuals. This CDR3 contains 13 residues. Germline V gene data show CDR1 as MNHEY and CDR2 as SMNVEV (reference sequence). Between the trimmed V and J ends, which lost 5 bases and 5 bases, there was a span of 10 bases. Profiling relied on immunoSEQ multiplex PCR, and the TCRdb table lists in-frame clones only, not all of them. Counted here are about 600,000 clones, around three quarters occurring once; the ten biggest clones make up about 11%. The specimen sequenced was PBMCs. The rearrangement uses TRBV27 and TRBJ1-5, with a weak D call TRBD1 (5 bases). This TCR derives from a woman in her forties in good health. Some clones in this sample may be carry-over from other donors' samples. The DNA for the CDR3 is TGTGCCAGCAGTACGACAGATTATCAGCCCCAGCATTTT. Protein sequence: CASSTTDYQPQHF.